Sequencing of this T cell receptor (beta chain) was carried out in a study of blood T cell repertoires in COVID-19 (dated by TCRdb to 2020 to 2022). For context, the study as a whole: Samples from collaborators originated in the United States, Italy and Spain and spanned both the acute and convalescent phases of COVID-19. The dataset comprised deeply sampled blood TCRbeta repertoires from subjects exposed to, actively infected with, or recovered from COVID-19. Where HLA class I and class II types were available, the types were taken from metadata supplied by the sample provider, not from assay-based typing. The material from the prospective study consisted of cDNA or gDNA derived from T cells, B-cell-depleted T cells, or PBMCs. The repertoires were released in a freely available public database meant as a resource for research on the immune response to SARS-CoV-2. The samples were drawn from two sources: the first 160 participants of the ongoing ImmuneRACE study, and over 1,000 subjects contributed by 6 global collaborators. Nearly every sample came with metadata listing a de-identified subject ID, COVID-19 status, age in years and sex.

Note on this clone: The antigen it recognizes is unknown. No base qualities exist here, and no much larger clone lies one base off it.

What the research found in general, with its limitations: The quantity of clinical and demographic metadata differed by source and by participant and was supplied without curation.

In the prospective study, participants were roughly 18 to 95 years old, resided in about two dozen geographic areas of the United States, and were enrolled through a virtual design. To assign participants to cohorts, the prospective study relied on clinical history that participants themselves reported in a screening survey and a study questionnaire. Recovered participants in ImmuneRACE Cohort 3 were defined as having two consecutive negative NP/OP PCR tests, clearance from a healthcare professional, or resolution of symptoms. In the prospective study, whole blood, serum and a nasopharyngeal or oropharyngeal swab were collected from each participant by mobile phlebotomists. Over a 2-month period, participants in the prospective study had the option of providing additional blood draws and questionnaires. Before DNA extraction, blood samples from the prospective study were shipped at room temperature or frozen.

TCRbeta CDR3 regions were amplified from genomic DNA using the immunoSEQ Assay, a bias-controlled multiplex PCR. In the source study's methods: The number of nucleated cells in each sample was estimated from the amplification of reference gene primers within the assay. To quantify the absolute abundance of each unique TCRbeta CDR3 rearrangement, sequence reads were collapsed and filtered. Productive Simpson clonality was computed per sample as the square root of Simpson's diversity index over productive rearrangements. The table comes from immuneACCESS by way of TCRdb, which keeps in-frame sequences with V and J called. Part of the clones is missing from these tables; in studies checked, under half for an unresolved V gene and the rest for unknown reasons. V, J and clone size are taken as reported in that table, and D and trimming were inferred from the DNA itself. Here the sample has more than 110,000 clones; around four fifths occur a single time. The ten largest clones add up to more than 5% of the sample.

V loses 3 bases, J loses 9 bases, and the germline ends lie 18 bases apart. The CDR3 measures 15 amino acids from cysteine to phenylalanine. Only the CDR3 DNA stays, 45 bases, in frame from base 1. CDR1 and CDR2, looked up from the germline V gene (reference sequence), are LGHDT and YNNKEL. The clonotype originates from a woman aged 45-65 years who had recovered from COVID-19. The sequencing input was PBMCs or T cells enriched from blood (not recorded which). This chain is built from TRBV3-1 (or the pseudogene TRBV3-2) and TRBJ2-1; the D segment could be TRBD1, given 5 matching bases. CDR3 loop: CASSQPLGRVGEQFF. The DNA sequence follows: TGTGCCAGCAGCCAGCCCCTTGGCAGGGTGGGTGAGCAGTTCTTC.